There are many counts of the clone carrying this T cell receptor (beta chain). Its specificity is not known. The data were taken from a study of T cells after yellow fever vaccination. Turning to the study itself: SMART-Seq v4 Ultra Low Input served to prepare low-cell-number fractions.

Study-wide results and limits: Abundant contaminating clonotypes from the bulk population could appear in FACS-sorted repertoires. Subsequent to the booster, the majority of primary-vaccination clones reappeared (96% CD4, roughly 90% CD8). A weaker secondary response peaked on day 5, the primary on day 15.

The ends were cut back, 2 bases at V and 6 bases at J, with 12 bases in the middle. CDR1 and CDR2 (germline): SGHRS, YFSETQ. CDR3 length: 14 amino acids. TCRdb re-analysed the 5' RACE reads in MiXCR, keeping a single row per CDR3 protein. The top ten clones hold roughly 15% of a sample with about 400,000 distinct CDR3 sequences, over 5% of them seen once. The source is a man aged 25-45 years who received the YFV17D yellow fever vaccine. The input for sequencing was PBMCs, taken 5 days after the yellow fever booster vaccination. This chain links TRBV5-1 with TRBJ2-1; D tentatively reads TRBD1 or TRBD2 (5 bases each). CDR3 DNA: TGCGCCAGCAGCTTACAATCGGGGCGCAATGAGCAGTTCTTC. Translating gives CASSLQSGRNEQFF.